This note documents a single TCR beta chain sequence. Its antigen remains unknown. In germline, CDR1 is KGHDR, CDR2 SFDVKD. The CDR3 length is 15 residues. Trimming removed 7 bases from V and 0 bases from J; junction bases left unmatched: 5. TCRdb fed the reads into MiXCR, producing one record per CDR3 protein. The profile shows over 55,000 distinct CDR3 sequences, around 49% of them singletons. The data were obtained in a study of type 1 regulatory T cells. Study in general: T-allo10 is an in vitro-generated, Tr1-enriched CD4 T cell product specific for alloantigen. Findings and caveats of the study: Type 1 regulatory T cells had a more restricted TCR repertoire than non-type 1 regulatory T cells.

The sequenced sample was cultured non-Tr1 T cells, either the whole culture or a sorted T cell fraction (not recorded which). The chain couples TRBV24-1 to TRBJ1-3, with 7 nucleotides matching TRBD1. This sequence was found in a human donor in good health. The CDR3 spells CATRDRSISGNTIYF. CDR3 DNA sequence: TGTGCCACCAGGGACAGGTCGATCTCTGGAAACACCATATATTTT.